This T cell receptor (beta chain) was obtained from a study of blood T cells in healthy people across ages. This clonotype was detected a few times. What it binds is unknown. The study, taken as a whole, reports: A roughly linear age-dependent decrease characterized TCR beta diversity per million T cells. Versus aged donors, long-lived donors had higher diversity and more naive CD4+ cells.

Primers used in a second PCR of roughly 6 to 12 cycles were a sample-barcoded 5' primer and a J-beta primer mix. The yield of each sample was at least 2.5 million CDR3-containing paired-end reads. Using its own MiXCR run on the 5' RACE reads, TCRdb lists one record per CDR3 protein. The sample lists a few hundred thousand distinct CDR3 sequences; roughly half were seen once. CDR1 and CDR2 from the germline V gene are GTSNPN and SVGIG (reference sequence). Trimming took off 5 bases at V and 7 bases at J, with 24 bases between the two ends. This CDR3 is 16 amino acids long. The chain carries TRBV30 and TRBJ2-1; D perhaps matches TRBD2 (6 bases). The TCR was taken from a man aged 60 to 75 in good health. The source material was blood. The CDR3 region has the DNA TGTGCCTGGTTCCATCCACGTGGAGGGGAAGAAAATGAGCAGTTCTTC. It is translated as CAWFHPRGGEENEQFF.